Sequencing of this TCR beta chain was carried out in a study of T cell changes during pregnancy in multiple sclerosis. The CDR3 sequence is 14 residues long. CDR1 and CDR2 from the germline V gene are MNHNS and SASEGT. Deletions cut 4 bases from V and 2 bases from J, with 8 bases between. Clones were read by immunoSEQ multiplex PCR, and TCRdb kept only the in-frame ones, dropping some. Among some 43,000 clones, approximately 87% were seen once, and the ten largest hold 1.3% to 1.5%. The chain carries TRBV6-1 and TRBJ2-2; D not certain. The sample consisted of peripheral blood, taken in the first trimester of pregnancy. The source of this sequence is a female donor in good health, enrolled as a control in a pregnancy study. Written as DNA, the CDR3 is TGTGCCAGCAGTGGACTCCCCAACACCGGGGAGCTGTTTTTT. It translates to CASSGLPNTGELFF.